The 25 T cell receptor beta chains below were found in one sample sequenced in a study of blood T cell repertoires in COVID-19. Some clones are missing from TCRdb's copy, which holds only in-frame ones; the method was immunoSEQ multiplex PCR. The table includes fewer than 350,000 clones, approximately 90% detected once. Material for sequencing was PBMCs or T cells enriched from blood (not recorded which). Every receptor here comes from a woman between 35 and 50 years old with acute COVID-19.

The CDR3 sequence is CASSSSFRGDNSPLHF. As DNA, the CDR3 is TGTGCCAGCAGCTCATCCTTCAGGGGGGATAATTCACCCCTCCACTTT. This chain uses TRBV5-4 with TRBJ1-6; 7 bases fit TRBD1. The J segment lost 5 bases and the V segment lost 3 bases, leaving 8 bases of the junction unmatched. The CDR3 covers 16 residues. Germline V lookup: CDR1 SGHNT, CDR2 YYREEE (reference sequence).

The chain couples TRBV18 to TRBJ2-5; D may be TRBD1 (5 bases). This CDR3 has 15 amino acids. Germline assignment: CDR1 KGHSH and CDR2 LQKENI. V was trimmed by 0 bases and J by 4 bases, leaving 12 bases between them. As DNA, the CDR3 is TGTGCCAGCTCACCACCTTCCCGACAGAGAGAGACCCAGTACTTC. It translates to CASSPPSRQRETQYF.

The table lists this clone with a count of one. CDR3 bases: TGTGCCACCAGCAGGGATGGGGCCAACGTCCTGACTTTC. Its protein product is CATSRDGANVLTF. This chain connects TRBV24-1 to TRBJ2-6; tentatively, D is TRBD1 (5 bases). Germline V CDR1 and CDR2: KGHDR, SFDVKD. With 7 bases removed from V and 3 bases from J, the gap between germline ends came to 6 bases. The CDR3 is 13 residues long.

J is TRBJ1-2 and V is TRBV11-3; D is ambiguous. The CDR3 contains 13 residues. Germline V gives CDR1 SGHNT, CDR2 YENEEA. V was pared by 5 bases and J by 8 bases, with 15 bases between. CDR3 sequence: CASSPGVGEGYTF. DNA of the CDR3: TGTGCCAGCAGCCCTGGAGTAGGCGAGGGCTACACCTTC.

This clone was detected only once. V is TRBV7-6 and J is TRBJ2-7; D might be TRBD1 (8 bases). Per germline, CDR1 SGHVS and CDR2 FNYEAQ. The CDR3 has 14 amino acids. V gave up 5 bases and J gave up 4 bases, with 15 bases separating them. As DNA, the CDR3 is TGTGCCAGCAGCCCAGGACAGGGAGGGTACGAGCAGTACTTC. Its translation is CASSPGQGGYEQYF. Full variable domain (outside the CDR3, taken from reference TRBV7-6 and TRBJ2-7): GAGVSQSPRYKVTKRGQDVALRCDPISGHVSLYWYRQALGQGPEFLTYFNYEAQQDKSGLPNDRFSAERPEGSISTLTIQRTEQRDSAMYRCASSPGQGGYEQYFGPGTRLTVT.

This clone was counted a single time. The J gene is TRBJ1-1, the V gene TRBV4-3; weak D call: TRBD1 (6 bases). CDR1 LGHNA and CDR2 YSLEER come from the germline V gene. This CDR3 comprises 13 residues. The ends were cut back, 3 bases at V and 3 bases at J, with 8 bases in the middle. The CDR3 reads CASSQNRDTEAFF. The CDR3 nucleotides read TGCGCCAGCAGCCAGAACAGGGACACTGAAGCTTTCTTT.

The rearrangement links TRBV2 to TRBJ1-3; no firm D call. There are 15 residues in the CDR3. The germline V gene encodes CDR1 SNHLY and CDR2 FYNNEI. V dropped 4 bases and J dropped 0 bases, with 10 bases sitting between them. The CDR3 bases are TGTGCCAGCAGTGCGGACTTGGGCTCTGGAAACACCATATATTTT. Its protein is CASSADLGSGNTIYF.

This clone was counted once. The gene calls are TRBV24-1 and TRBJ2-3, with 10 bases identical to TRBD1. Germline V CDR1 and CDR2: KGHDR, SFDVKD. The CDR3 has 17 residues. J lost 0 bases, V lost 2 bases, and 4 bases had no gene match. Written as DNA, the CDR3 is TGTGCCACCAGTGATTCTCGGACAGGGGGTAGCACAGATACGCAGTATTTT. Amino acid sequence: CATSDSRTGGSTDTQYF.

The gene calls are TRBV2 and TRBJ1-2; D might be TRBD1 (5 bases). This CDR3 comprises 14 residues. V was cut by 5 bases and J by 5 bases, with 15 bases left in between. The germline CDR1 and CDR2 sequences are SNHLY and FYNNEI. CDR3 amino acids: CASSKTATEYGYTF. The CDR3 DNA reads as TGTGCCAGCAGTAAGACAGCGACCGAATATGGCTACACCTTC.

The J gene is TRBJ2-3, the V gene TRBV11-3, with 9 bases matching TRBD1. CDR1 is SGHNT, CDR2 YENEEA, per germline. The CDR3 is made up of 15 amino acids. J was trimmed by 1 base and V by 5 bases; bases with no gene match: 4. The CDR3 protein is CASSTRTGGTDTQYF. In nucleotides, the CDR3 is TGTGCCAGCAGCACTCGGACAGGGGGCACAGATACGCAGTATTTT.

V gene TRBV28 combines with J gene TRBJ2-6, with D tentatively TRBD1 (6 bases). Germline CDR1 reads MDHEN; CDR2 reads SYDVKM. CDR3 size: 15 residues. V dropped 6 bases and J dropped 2 bases, with 11 bases sitting between them. CDR3 DNA: TGTGCCAGCAGGGACAGTTTTGCTGGGGCCAACGTCCTGACTTTC. Translation: CASRDSFAGANVLTF.

The rearrangement joins TRBV19 to TRBJ1-3; 7 bases are a match to TRBD1. Germline-derived CDR1 and CDR2 are LNHDA and SQIVND (reference sequence). The CDR3 is 14 residues long. Trimming removed 10 bases from V and 2 bases from J; junction bases left unmatched: 8. The CDR3 protein is CATLPRGPGNTIYF. The CDR3 nucleotides read TGTGCCACCCTCCCTAGGGGGCCTGGAAACACCATATATTTT.

The chain uses TRBV9 and TRBJ1-3; possibly TRBD1 for D (5 bases). Germline V CDR1 and CDR2: SGDLS, YYNGEE. V was pared by 0 bases and J by 4 bases, with 17 bases between. The CDR3 consists of 17 residues. CDR3 residues: CASSVDGRAVTGNTIYF. The DNA for the CDR3 is TGTGCCAGCAGCGTAGATGGCAGGGCAGTCACAGGAAACACCATATATTTT.

CDR3 in DNA: TGTGCCAGTAGCGTCAGGGGAGGGAGTTCTGGAAACACCATATATTTT. This codes for CASSVRGGSSGNTIYF. The chain combines TRBV19 with TRBJ1-3; perhaps TRBD1 as D (6 bases). V was clipped by 6 bases and J by 1 base, with 16 bases between them. Germline CDR1 and CDR2: LNHDA and SQIVND (reference sequence). CDR3 length: 16 residues.

The chain recombines TRBV24-1 with TRBJ2-1; the D gene is possibly TRBD1 (6 bases). The CDR3 contains 15 residues. Germline-derived CDR1 and CDR2 are KGHDR and SFDVKD. Trimming left V 5 bases short and J 3 bases short, with 13 bases between. The CDR3 bases are TGTGCCACCAGTGTGACAGGCGTGGGCTACAATGAGCAGTTCTTC. Translated: CATSVTGVGYNEQFF.

The chain employs TRBV19 and TRBJ1-1; 7 nucleotides line up with TRBD1. Germline CDR1 LNHDA, CDR2 SQIVND (reference sequence). CDR3 size: 15 residues. V was clipped by 5 bases and J by 4 bases; unmatched bases: 10. The CDR3 sequence: CASSERQGLATEAFF. For the CDR3, the DNA is TGTGCCAGTAGTGAGCGACAGGGTCTAGCCACTGAAGCTTTCTTT.

The chain links TRBV19 to TRBJ2-1, with 12 nucleotides matching TRBD2. From germline, CDR1 is LNHDA and CDR2 SQIVND (reference sequence). The CDR3 is 17 residues long. J gave up 7 bases and V 4 bases, and 11 bases lay outside the gene matches. In DNA, the CDR3 is TGTGCCAGTAGTACAGACCTAGCGGGGGGGCCTGTGAATGAGCAGTTCTTC. It is translated as CASSTDLAGGPVNEQFF. Based on the CDR3 plus reference TRBV19 and TRBJ2-1, the full variable domain is DGGITQSPKYLFRKEGQNVTLSCEQNLNHDAMYWYRQDPGQGLRLIYYSQIVNDFQKGDIAEGYSVSREKKESFPLTVTSAQKNPTAFYLCASSTDLAGGPVNEQFFGPGTRLTVL.

V gene TRBV5-6 combines with J gene TRBJ1-2; TRBD1 aligns across 8 bases. The ends lost 5 bases at V and 8 bases at J; junction bases unmatched: 8. Germline CDR1 SGHDT, CDR2 YYEEEE. The CDR3 consists of 13 residues. This CDR3 is CASSSDRVKGYTF. CDR3 nucleotides: TGTGCCAGCAGTTCGGACAGGGTGAAGGGCTACACCTTC.

This chain uses TRBV29-1 with TRBJ2-1, with 10 bases that match TRBD2. The germline gives CDR1 SQVTM, CDR2 ANQGSEA. The CDR3 is 14 residues long. J gave up 7 bases and V 4 bases, and 7 bases lay outside the gene matches. CDR3 sequence reads: CSVAVAGGGNEQFF. CDR3 sequence (DNA): TGCAGCGTTGCCGTAGCGGGGGGCGGGAATGAGCAGTTCTTC.

The chain recombines TRBV5-1 with TRBJ2-3; 12 bases agree with TRBD2. With 4 bases clipped from V and 6 bases from J, the junction kept 15 bases outside the gene matches. This CDR3 is 18 amino acids long. Germline V lookup: CDR1 SGHRS, CDR2 YFSETQ. CDR3 protein: CASSPRLAGVGASDTQYF. CDR3 DNA: TGCGCCAGCAGCCCGCGACTAGCGGGAGTTGGGGCATCGGATACGCAGTATTTT.

The chain recombines TRBV24-1 with TRBJ2-7, with D possibly being TRBD2 (6 bases). Germline-derived CDR1 and CDR2 are KGHDR and SFDVKD. This CDR3 region has 16 residues. V lost 3 bases to trimming and J lost 2 bases, with 16 bases between them. Here the CDR3 DNA reads TGTGCCACCAGTGATCGGTCGTGGGGAGGAACCTACGAGCAGTACTTC. Amino acid sequence: CATSDRSWGGTYEQYF.

V usage is TRBV3-1 (or the pseudogene TRBV3-2) and J usage is TRBJ2-5, with D possibly matching TRBD1 (6 bases). This CDR3 spans 13 amino acids. Looked up from germline, CDR1 is LGHDT and CDR2 is YNNKEL (reference sequence). With 4 bases removed from V and 5 bases from J, the gap between germline ends came to 11 bases. The DNA of the CDR3 is TGTGCCAGCAGCCCATGGGGGCTGGAGACCCAGTACTTC. It encodes CASSPWGLETQYF.

V usage is TRBV7-8 and J usage is TRBJ1-1; 9 bases map to TRBD1. J was trimmed by 1 base and V by 3 bases; bases with no gene match: 6. Germline V gives CDR1 SGHVS, CDR2 FQNEAQ. CDR3 length equals 16 residues. CDR3 sequence reads: CASSLHRGQRNTEAFF. DNA for the CDR3: TGTGCCAGCAGCTTGCACAGGGGGCAACGGAACACTGAAGCTTTCTTT.

The genes are TRBV6-5 and TRBJ1-6; 9 bases map to TRBD1. With 6 bases clipped from V and 10 bases from J, the junction kept 10 bases outside the gene matches. CDR1 is MNHEY, CDR2 SVGAGI, per germline. The CDR3 is made up of 15 amino acids. CDR3 amino acids: CASRDPGQGVSPLHF. CDR3 DNA sequence: TGTGCCAGCAGGGACCCGGGACAGGGAGTCTCACCCCTCCACTTT.

The chain is built from TRBV5-4 and TRBJ2-5; D is possibly TRBD2 (6 bases). V shed 3 bases and J shed 4 bases, with 19 bases lying between them. This CDR3 is 16 amino acids long. Germline V CDR1 and CDR2: SGHNT, YYREEE (reference sequence). In DNA form, the CDR3 reads TGTGCCAGCAGCTACATGACTAGTCAGAGGAGAGAGACCCAGTACTTC. The encoded protein is CASSYMTSQRRETQYF.